The 25 T cell receptor beta chains reported below all come from one sample, sequenced in a study of blood T cell repertoires in COVID-19 (dated by TCRdb to the early 2020s). Receptor amplification or capture employed the immunoSEQ multiplex PCR assay. What TCRdb holds here is the immuneACCESS table cut down to in-frame rearrangements. Part of the clones is not present; checked against another copy, under half of the missing clones reflect an unresolved V gene, and the others are unexplained. In this sample the table shows roughly 240,000 clones, 86% of which occur a single time. The ten largest account for around 3.6% of the sample. Sequenced input: peripheral blood. Every receptor here comes from a man aged 18 to 30 with active or convalescent COVID-19.

In its sample, this clone was seen many times. The gene calls are TRBV7-2 and TRBJ2-3; 7 bases align to TRBD1. Trimming took 4 bases from V and 4 from J; bases not matched to a gene: 5. Germline CDR1 is SGHTA and CDR2 is FQGNSA. The CDR3 totals 14 residues. The CDR3 nucleotides read TGTGCCAGCAGCTCCATGACAGGGTCAGATACGCAGTATTTT. This codes for CASSSMTGSDTQYF.

The chain joins TRBV3-1 (or the pseudogene TRBV3-2) to TRBJ2-1, with TRBD2 identical over 7 bases. The CDR3 is 16 amino acids. The junction had 9 bases not matched to a gene; V was cut back by 0 bases and J by 7 bases. Germline CDR1 is LGHDT and CDR2 is YNNKEL (reference sequence). CDR3 bases: TGTGCCAGCAGCCAAGAAGAGCGGGGTGAGTGGAATGAGCAGTTCTTC. This sequence encodes CASSQEERGEWNEQFF.

CDR3 protein: CASSEYWLAGINEQFF. For the CDR3, the DNA is TGTGCCAGCAGTGAATACTGGTTGGCAGGGATCAATGAGCAGTTCTTC. This chain joins TRBV6-1 and TRBJ2-1, with D possibly being TRBD1 (5 bases). Germline V gene data show CDR1 as MNHNS and CDR2 as SASEGT. With 2 bases removed from V and 6 bases from J, the gap between germline ends came to 17 bases. The CDR3 is 16 amino acids.

The V call is TRBV6-5, the J call TRBJ2-1, with D perhaps matching TRBD2 (5 bases). V dropped 7 bases and J dropped 4 bases, with 17 bases sitting between them. The CDR3 extends over 15 amino acids. CDR1 is MNHEY and CDR2 is SVGAGI in the germline V gene. In nucleotides, the CDR3 is TGTGCCAGCAAGGGATGGACTGGAGAGTACAATGAGCAGTTCTTC. This codes for CASKGWTGEYNEQFF.

CDR3 in DNA: TGTGCCAGCAGCCCCCGGGGCAATCAGCCCCAGCATTTT. Translating gives CASSPRGNQPQHF. The chain employs TRBV7-2 and TRBJ1-5; the D is unclear. The CDR3 contains 13 residues. Germline V gene lookup returns CDR1 SGHTA and CDR2 FQGNSA. V lost 5 bases and J 2 bases, leaving 7 bases between the germline ends.

The chain links TRBV30 to TRBJ2-7; no clear D. The CDR3 runs to 12 residues. V lost 5 bases, J lost 2 bases, and 10 bases lay in between. Germline V gene data show CDR1 as GTSNPN and CDR2 as SVGIG (reference sequence). CDR3 residues: CAWGAIAYEQYF. CDR3 sequence (DNA): TGTGCCTGGGGAGCCATAGCCTACGAGCAGTACTTC.

CDR3 coding DNA: TGCGCCAGCAATCTAGGACAGAACACCGGGGAGCTGTTTTTT. Protein: CASNLGQNTGELFF. The chain is built from TRBV10-2 and TRBJ2-2, with D possibly TRBD1 on 5 matching bases. The CDR3 runs 14 residues. Germline CDR1 and CDR2: WSHSY and SAAADI. V gave up 7 bases and J gave up 1 base, with 10 bases separating them.

Only a few counts were recorded for this clone. The chain has TRBV19 and TRBJ1-6; 7 nucleotides line up with TRBD1. With V trimmed by 3 bases and J by 10 bases, 6 bases remained unmatched. Germline lookup yields CDR1 LNHDA and CDR2 SQIVND (reference sequence). The CDR3 has 14 amino acids. The CDR3 DNA reads as TGTGCCAGTAGTATTGAAGGGGGCTTGTCACCCCTCCACTTT. Translation gives CASSIEGGLSPLHF.

This clone was picked up a small number of times. This chain uses TRBV27 with TRBJ1-4; no clear D. Germline V lookup: CDR1 MNHEY, CDR2 SMNVEV (reference sequence). CDR3 length: 15 residues. V lost 5 bases, J lost 3 bases, and 13 bases lay in between. The CDR3 here is CASSQFRVANEKLFF. CDR3 coding DNA: TGTGCCAGCAGTCAGTTTCGGGTGGCTAATGAAAAACTGTTTTTT. Full variable domain (missing parts from reference TRBV27 and TRBJ1-4): EAQVTQNPRYLITVTGKKLTVTCSQNMNHEYMSWYRQDPGLGLRQIYYSMNVEVTDKGDVPEGYKVSRKEKRNFPLILESPSPNQTSLYFCASSQFRVANEKLFFGSGTQLSVL.

This clone was seen a single time. The CDR3 coding sequence is TGTGCCAGCAGCCCCAAGGGAGGAGATTACAATGAGCAGTTCTTC. Protein sequence: CASSPKGGDYNEQFF. This chain connects TRBV7-9 to TRBJ2-1, with D perhaps matching TRBD2 (6 bases). Per germline, CDR1 SEHNR and CDR2 FQNEAQ (reference sequence). The CDR3 runs to 15 residues. The V and J ends lost 5 bases and 4 bases respectively, with 15 bases between them.

In this sample, this clone turned up a few times. The V call is TRBV2, the J call TRBJ2-5; 11 bases are a match to TRBD2. This CDR3 region has 16 residues. CDR1 SNHLY and CDR2 FYNNEI come from the germline V gene. Unmatched junction bases numbered 8, after V lost 5 bases and J lost 3 bases. The CDR3 region is CASSQSTSGGEETQYF. CDR3 nucleotide sequence: TGTGCCAGCAGTCAAAGTACTAGCGGGGGTGAAGAGACCCAGTACTTC.

A remark on this clone: Its ends do not fully match the called genes, so a read error is possible. CDR3 DNA: TGTGCCAGCAGCTTCTCTCCTAGCGGGGGGACTGTCTTC. Translation: CASSFSPSGGTVF. This chain joins TRBV11-3 and TRBJ2-7; 11 bases map to TRBD2. The CDR3 is 13 residues long. The germline V gene has CDR1 SGHNT and CDR2 YENEEA. The entire variable domain, with the rest obtained from reference TRBV11-3 and TRBJ2-7, is as follows: EAGVVQSPRYKIIEKKQPVAFWCNPISGHNTLYWYLQNLGQGPELLIRYENEEAVDDSQLPKDRFSAERLKGVDSTLKIQPAELGDSAVYLCASSFSPSGGTVFGPGTRLTVT.

This clone turned up a few times. The V and J genes are TRBV3-1 (or the pseudogene TRBV3-2) and TRBJ1-5; the match to TRBD1 covers 7 bases. Trimming took 5 bases from V and 7 from J; bases not matched to a gene: 5. Germline values: CDR1 LGHDT, CDR2 YNNKEL (reference sequence). CDR3 size: 13 residues. The CDR3 DNA reads as TGTGCCAGCAGCGCACAGGGGTACCAGCCCCAGCATTTT. It translates to CASSAQGYQPQHF.

With regard to this clone: The sample contains more than one DNA sequence encoding this CDR3. The V gene is TRBV11-2, the J gene TRBJ2-7, with D perhaps TRBD1 (6 bases). Trimming shortened V by 4 bases and J by 2 bases, and 9 bases separated the two germline ends. Germline V gene data show CDR1 as SGHAT and CDR2 as FQNNGV. The CDR3 contains 13 residues. CDR3 amino acids: CASSSQGTYEQYF. In DNA form, the CDR3 reads TGTGCCAGCAGCTCACAGGGCACCTACGAGCAGTACTTC. Full variable domain (outside the CDR3, taken from reference TRBV11-2 and TRBJ2-7): EAGVAQSPRYKIIEKRQSVAFWCNPISGHATLYWYQQILGQGPKLLIQFQNNGVVDDSQLPKDRFSAERLKGVDSTLKIQPAKLEDSAVYLCASSSQGTYEQYFGPGTRLTVT.

The gene calls are TRBV4-3 and TRBJ2-4, with 7 bases that match TRBD2. The CDR3 covers 17 residues. Germline-derived CDR1 and CDR2 are LGHNA and YSLEER. The V gene end was trimmed by 1 base and the J gene end by 4 bases; junction bases not matched to a gene: 10. The DNA of the CDR3 is TGCGCCAGCAGCCAAGCAACGGGAGGTCTATCTAAAAACATTCAGTACTTC. Amino acids: CASSQATGGLSKNIQYF.

This clone was seen more than once but under ten times. J is TRBJ2-7 and V is TRBV5-5, with a possible D match to TRBD1 (5 bases). Trimming shortened V by 0 bases and J by 1 base, and 14 bases separated the two germline ends. Germline assignment: CDR1 SGHKS and CDR2 YYEKEE (reference sequence). This CDR3 is 16 amino acids long. CDR3 in amino acids: CASSLDLQALSYEQYF. In DNA form, the CDR3 reads TGTGCCAGCAGCTTGGATTTACAGGCCTTGTCCTACGAGCAGTACTTC.

The chain uses TRBV27 and TRBJ1-6, with D possibly being TRBD1 (6 bases). V was clipped by 10 bases and J by 1 base, with 11 bases between them. The CDR3 length is 14 residues. CDR1 MNHEY and CDR2 SMNVEV come from the germline V gene (reference sequence). The CDR3 loop reads CATKQGSYNSPLHF. CDR3 DNA sequence: TGTGCCACTAAACAGGGATCCTATAATTCACCCCTCCACTTT.

Here the CDR3 reads CASSYGTGNYGYTF. CDR3 coding DNA: TGTGCCAGCAGTTACGGGACAGGCAACTATGGCTACACCTTC. V is TRBV6-5 and J is TRBJ1-2; 8 bases match TRBD1. J lost 2 bases, V lost 2 bases, and 1 base had no gene match. This CDR3 has 14 residues. Germline V lookup: CDR1 MNHEY, CDR2 SVGAGI.

The chain is built from TRBV6-5 and TRBJ2-3; maybe TRBD1 (6 bases). The CDR3 contains 13 residues. The ends were cut back, 6 bases at V and 7 bases at J, with 14 bases in the middle. Germline V lookup: CDR1 MNHEY, CDR2 SVGAGI. The DNA for the CDR3 is TGTGCCAGCAGCGGACAGAACATAAATACGCAGTATTTT. Translating gives CASSGQNINTQYF.

A note on this clone: At one end, the junction sequence differs from germline, possibly due to a read error. The chain joins TRBV6-5 to TRBJ2-1, with D unresolved. Germline CDR1 and CDR2: MNHEY and SVGAGI. The CDR3 spans 13 residues. The CDR3 DNA is TGTGCCAGCAGTGACTCCATCCCCAATGAGCAGTTCTTC. Protein: CASSDSIPNEQFF.

In nucleotides, the CDR3 is TGTGCCACGGCGGGGGGTCCCTACGAGCAGTACTTC. Residues: CATAGGPYEQYF. The chain combines TRBV27 with TRBJ2-7, with 8 bases fitting TRBD2. CDR1 and CDR2 from the germline V gene are MNHEY and SMNVEV (reference sequence). With V trimmed by 10 bases and J by 2 bases, 4 bases remained unmatched. This CDR3 is 12 amino acids long.

The CDR3 nucleotides read TGTGCCAGTGACCTTGTACGGGGCGGGATGGGTCAGCCCCAGCATTTT. Residues: CASDLVRGGMGQPQHF. This sequence joins TRBV19 and TRBJ1-5, with D maybe TRBD1 (5 bases). There are 16 residues in the CDR3. Trimming took off 8 bases at V and 6 bases at J, with 23 bases between the two ends. From germline, CDR1 is LNHDA and CDR2 SQIVND (reference sequence).

This chain links TRBV7-9 with TRBJ2-7; D is ambiguous. The CDR3 length is 13 residues. In germline, CDR1 is SEHNR, CDR2 FQNEAQ (reference sequence). Trimming stripped 5 bases from V and 0 bases from J, with 8 bases between. The CDR3 loop is CASSSELSYEQYF. The CDR3 DNA reads as TGTGCCAGCAGCAGCGAACTCTCCTACGAGCAGTACTTC.

This rearrangement joins TRBV14 to TRBJ2-5; D unclear. Germline CDR1 and CDR2: SGHDN and FVKESK. V shed 0 bases and J shed 4 bases, with 9 bases lying between them. The CDR3 totals 14 residues. The CDR3, as DNA: TGTGCCAGCAGCCAAGATCGCTGGGCAGAGACCCAGTACTTC. The encoded protein is CASSQDRWAETQYF.

This chain links TRBV30 with TRBJ1-2; D is possibly TRBD1 (6 bases). The CDR3 runs 12 residues. Trimming left V 4 bases short and J 7 bases short, with 13 bases between. CDR1 and CDR2 from the germline V gene are GTSNPN and SVGIG (reference sequence). The CDR3, as DNA: TGTGCCTGGAACGGGGGGCTAGGTGGCTACACCTTC. It encodes CAWNGGLGGYTF.